The present T cell receptor beta chain was sequenced within a study of blood T cell repertoires in COVID-19. Study overall: COVID-19 samples collected from the United States, Italy and Spain covered acute and convalescent phases.

Assay: immunoSEQ multiplex PCR; the TCRdb copy retains only in-frame clones and omits some. The data hold 45,000 or so clones, with 87% observed a single time. V lost 6 bases and J lost 5; bases outside the gene matches: 14. Germline lookup yields CDR1 KGHSH and CDR2 LQKENI. The CDR3 length is 16 residues. This sequence originates from a woman aged 80 or over in a cohort sampled during active or convalescent COVID-19. The sample taken for sequencing was peripheral blood. The chain has TRBV18 and TRBJ1-1, with 8 nucleotides matching TRBD1. The DNA of the CDR3 is TGTGCCAGCTCGGACCGACAGGGGTCGGAAGGTACTGAAGCTTTCTTT. It encodes CASSDRQGSEGTEAFF.